The sequence of this T cell receptor (beta chain) was determined in a study of T-cell memory formation after mild COVID-19. In this sample, this clonotype turned up a few times. Its antigen is not known. TCR alpha and TCR beta cDNA libraries carrying sample barcodes and UMIs came from 5'RACE with constant-segment primers. MiXCR, applied by TCRdb to the 5' RACE reads, yields one record per CDR3 protein. The sample has 300,000 to 400,000 distinct CDR3 sequences, around 28% seen once. Study conclusions and caveats: What remained unconfirmed was the SARS-CoV-2 specificity of second-wave clones peaking on day 37. Pre-infection memory harbored some responding clones, suggesting cross-reactive memory joined. Day 15 to 85 contracting clones showed balanced CD4/CD8; day 15 to 37 expanders favored CD4+.

Germline CDR1 DFQATT, CDR2 SNEGSKA (reference sequence). The CDR3 totals 15 residues. Trimming stripped 1 base from V and 3 bases from J, with 16 bases between. Sequencing was carried out using PBMCs or a T cell subset sorted from them (not recorded which). The source of this sequence is an adult woman who had mild COVID-19 (a few samples of this study predate the infection). Cell type and time point are not known. The chain is built from TRBV20-1 and TRBJ2-7; tentative D call: TRBD1 (6 bases). CDR3 sequence reads: CSARGEDRVFYEQYF. Written as DNA, the CDR3 is TGCAGTGCTAGAGGTGAGGACAGAGTCTTCTACGAGCAGTACTTC.